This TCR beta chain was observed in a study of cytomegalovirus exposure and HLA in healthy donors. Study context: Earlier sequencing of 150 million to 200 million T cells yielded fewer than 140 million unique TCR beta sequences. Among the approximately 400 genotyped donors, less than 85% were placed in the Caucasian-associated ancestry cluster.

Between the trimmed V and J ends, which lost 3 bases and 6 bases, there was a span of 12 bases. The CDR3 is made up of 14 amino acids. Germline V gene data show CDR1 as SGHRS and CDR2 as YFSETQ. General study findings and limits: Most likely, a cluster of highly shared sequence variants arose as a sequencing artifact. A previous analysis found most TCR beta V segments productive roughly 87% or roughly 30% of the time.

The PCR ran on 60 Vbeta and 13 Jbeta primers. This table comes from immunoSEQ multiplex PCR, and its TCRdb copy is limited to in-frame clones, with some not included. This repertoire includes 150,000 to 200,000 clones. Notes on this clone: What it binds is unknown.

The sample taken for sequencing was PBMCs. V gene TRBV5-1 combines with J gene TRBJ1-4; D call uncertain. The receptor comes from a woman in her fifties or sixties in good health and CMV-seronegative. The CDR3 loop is CASSSRSRDEKLFF. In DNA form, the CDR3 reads TGCGCCAGCAGCTCCCGGTCGAGGGATGAAAAACTGTTTTTT.